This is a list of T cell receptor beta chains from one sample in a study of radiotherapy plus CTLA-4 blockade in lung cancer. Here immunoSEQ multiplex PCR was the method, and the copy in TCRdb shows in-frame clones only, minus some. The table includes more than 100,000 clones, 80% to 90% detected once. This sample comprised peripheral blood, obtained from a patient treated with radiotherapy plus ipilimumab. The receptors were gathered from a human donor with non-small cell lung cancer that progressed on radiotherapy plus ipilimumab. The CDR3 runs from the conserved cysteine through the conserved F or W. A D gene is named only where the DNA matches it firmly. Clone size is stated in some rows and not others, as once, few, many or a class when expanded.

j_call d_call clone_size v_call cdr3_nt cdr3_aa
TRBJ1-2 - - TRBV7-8 TGTGCCAGCAGCACAGGGAAAAACTATGGCTACACCTTC CASSTGKNYGYTF
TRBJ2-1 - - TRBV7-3 TGTGCCAGCAGCTTAGGGGCCTACAATGAGCAGTTCTTC CASSLGAYNEQFF
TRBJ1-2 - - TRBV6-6 TGTGCCAGCAGTGCCCTTGCTGGCTATGGCTACACCTTC CASSALAGYGYTF
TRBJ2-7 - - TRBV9 TGTGCCAGCAGCGTAGGGCCGGGGAACGAGCAGTACTTC CASSVGPGNEQYF
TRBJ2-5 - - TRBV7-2 TGTGCCAGCAGCCCAACAGGGTTTTTGGAGACCCAGTACTTC CASSPTGFLETQYF
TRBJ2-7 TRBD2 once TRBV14 TGTGCCAGCAGCCAAAGACTAGCGGGAAACTACGAGCAGTACTTC CASSQRLAGNYEQYF
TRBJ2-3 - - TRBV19 TGTGCCAGTTCCAACGGCCCTAGCACAGATACGCAGTATTTT CASSNGPSTDTQYF
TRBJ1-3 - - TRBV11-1 TGTGCCAGCAGCTTACCGGGAAGCTCTGGAAACACCATATATTTT CASSLPGSSGNTIYF
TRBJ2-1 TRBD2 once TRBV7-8 TGTGCCAGCAGCCCCGCCGGGACTAGCGTAAGTGAGCAGTTCTTC CASSPAGTSVSEQFF
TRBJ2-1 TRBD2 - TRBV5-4 TGTGCCAGCAGCGACCGAGTGACTAGCGACAATGAGCAGTTCTTC CASSDRVTSDNEQFF
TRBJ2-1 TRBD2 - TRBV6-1 TGTGCCAGCAGGGGGACTAGCGGGAGGGCGGCGTTCTTC CASRGTSGRAAFF
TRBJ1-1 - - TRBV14 TGTGCCAGCAGCCAAGGTCTGAGTGGACCTTTCTTT CASSQGLSGPFF
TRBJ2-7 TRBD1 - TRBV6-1 TGTGCCAGCAGTGAAGGGACAGGGGGCTACGAGCAGTACTTC CASSEGTGGYEQYF
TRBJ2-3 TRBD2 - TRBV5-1 TGCGCCAGCAGCTCACTAGCGGGAGTTTCCGCAGATACGCAGTATTTT CASSSLAGVSADTQYF
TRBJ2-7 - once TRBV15 TGTGCCACCAGCAGAGAGGGGGTCTACGAGCAGTACTTC CATSREGVYEQYF
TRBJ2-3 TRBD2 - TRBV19 TGTGCCAGTACCCGACTGGCGGGGGGCACAGATACGCAGTATTTT CASTRLAGGTDTQYF
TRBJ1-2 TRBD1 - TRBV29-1 TGCAGCGTTGAAGTTCCCGACAGGGGGTATGGCTACACCTTC CSVEVPDRGYGYTF
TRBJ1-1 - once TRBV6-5 TGTGCCAGCAGTGGCTCGTGGAACACTGAAGCTTTCTTT CASSGSWNTEAFF
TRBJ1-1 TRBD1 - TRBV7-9 TGTGCCAGCAGGGGGACAGGGAAGGCTGAAGCTTTCTTT CASRGTGKAEAFF
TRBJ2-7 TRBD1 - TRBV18 TGTGCCAGCTCACCCCCCGGGACAGGGCTCTACGAGCAGTACTTC CASSPPGTGLYEQYF
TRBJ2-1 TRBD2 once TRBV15 TGTGCCACCAGCAGAGAATACCACGGGGGGGGTGAGCAGTTCTTC CATSREYHGGGEQFF
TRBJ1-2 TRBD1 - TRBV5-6 TGTGCCAGCAGCAGGGACAGGGCGAACTATGGCTACACCTTC CASSRDRANYGYTF
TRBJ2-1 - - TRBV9 TGTGCCAGCACTGTACAGGGAATGTCGACGGATGAGCAGTTCTTC CASTVQGMSTDEQFF
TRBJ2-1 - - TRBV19 TGTGCCAGTAGTGCCGCGGGACTCAATGAGCAGTTCTTC CASSAAGLNEQFF
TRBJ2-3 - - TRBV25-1 TGTGCCAGCAGTGAAGGCGGGGCCACAGATACGCAGTATTTT CASSEGGATDTQYF
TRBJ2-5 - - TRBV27 TGTGCCAGCAGTTTAACCCTGAAAGAGACCCAGTACTTC CASSLTLKETQYF
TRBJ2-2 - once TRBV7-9 TGTGCCAGCAGCGGAACAGGGATTTCTAACACCGGGGAGCTGTTTTTT CASSGTGISNTGELFF
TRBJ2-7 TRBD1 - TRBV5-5 TGTGCCAGCAGCAAGACAGGGGGCAGGAACGAGCAGTACTTC CASSKTGGRNEQYF
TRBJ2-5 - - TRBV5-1 TGCGCCAGCAGCTTGGGATCCCAAGAGACCCAGTACTTC CASSLGSQETQYF
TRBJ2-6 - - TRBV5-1 TGCGCCAGCAGAGGGTGGGCTGGGGCCAACGTCCTGACTTTC CASRGWAGANVLTF